This paragraph reports one TCR beta chain. The protocol was immunoSEQ multiplex PCR, while the TCRdb copy is restricted to in-frame clones and leaves out a portion. The table includes approximately 43,000 clones, 93% detected once. These data belong to a study of T cell changes during pregnancy in multiple sclerosis. Germline V gene sequence: CDR1 SNHLY, CDR2 FYNNEI. J lost 4 bases, V lost 2 bases, and 13 bases had no gene match. The CDR3 extends over 18 amino acids. The sequencing used CD8+ T cells from peripheral blood mononuclear cells, collected after pregnancy. V usage is TRBV2 and J usage is TRBJ2-3; 9 nucleotides agree with TRBD2. The clonotype comes from a female donor with multiple sclerosis, enrolled in a pregnancy study. The CDR3 spells CASSELASGEYKADTQYF. The CDR3 bases are TGTGCCAGCAGTGAATTAGCTAGCGGGGAGTATAAGGCAGATACGCAGTATTTT.